These 5 T cell receptor beta chains came from one sample sequenced in a study of T cells in Graves' hyperthyroidism and ophthalmopathy. Amplification of TCR beta CDR3 regions was performed using RNA transcripts as template. The TCR CDR3 first-round RT-PCR relied on the HTBI primer set. TCRdb recomputed calls from the multiplex PCR reads with MiXCR, one row per CDR3 protein. The repertoire includes 490,000 or so distinct CDR3 sequences, about 46% of them detected once, and around 44% sits in the top ten. What was sequenced was peripheral blood or thyroid tissue (not recorded which). The receptors come from an adult woman with Graves' disease, either hyperthyroidism or ophthalmopathy (not recorded which).

Ten or more counts support this clonotype. At one end the junction does not follow the germline gene, possibly because of a read error. The gene calls are TRBV2 and TRBJ2-6; tentative D call: TRBD2 (6 bases). CDR1 and CDR2 from the germline V gene are SNHLY and FYNNEI. The CDR3 consists of 16 residues. The CDR3 region is CASNELSSAGANVLTF. The CDR3 DNA reads TGTGCCAGCAATGAACTTTCTAGCGCTGGGGCCAACGTCCTGACTTTC.

This chain links TRBV7-2 with TRBJ1-5; tentative D call: TRBD1 (6 bases). Looked up from germline, CDR1 is SGHTA and CDR2 is FQGNSA. V gave up 2 bases and J gave up 4 bases, with 12 bases separating them. This CDR3 is built from 15 residues. The CDR3 nucleotides read TGTGCCAGCAGCTTATCAGCAGGGGAGAATCAGCCCCAGCATTTT. Its translation is CASSLSAGENQPQHF.

This clonotype has just a few counts. The V call is TRBV7-9, the J call TRBJ1-1; D gene uncertain. Trimming pared 5 bases from V and 6 bases from J, leaving 16 bases between. In germline, CDR1 is SEHNR, CDR2 FQNEAQ (reference sequence). The CDR3 runs to 14 residues. CDR3 DNA: TGTGCCAGCAGCCCCCCTTGGGCTCAGGCTGAAGCTTTCTTT. Protein sequence: CASSPPWAQAEAFF.

The chain links TRBV10-3 to TRBJ1-5; D gene uncertain. This CDR3 spans 15 amino acids. The V end lost 3 bases, the J end lost 0 bases, and 9 bases lay between the germline ends. The germline gives CDR1 ENHRY, CDR2 SYGVKD. The CDR3 nucleotides read TGTGCCATCAGTGACCGGAGGGATAGCAATCAGCCCCAGCATTTT. This translates into CAISDRRDSNQPQHF.

Remarks on this clonotype: Sequence at one end of the junction differs from germline and may be a read error. The rearrangement uses TRBV10-2 and TRBJ1-3; 10 nucleotides agree with TRBD1. From germline, CDR1 is WSHSY and CDR2 SAAADI. The CDR3 runs 16 residues. CDR3 protein: CASSYSGTGAGNTIYF. The CDR3 bases are TGTGCCAGCAGTTACTCCGGGACAGGGGCTGGAAACACCATATATTTT.